This T cell receptor beta chain was obtained from a study of CD8 T cells in ankylosing spondylitis. Of note for this clonotype: No antigen is known for it.

Via MiXCR, TCRdb re-called the 5' RACE reads, giving one row per CDR3 protein. Here the sample spans about 270,000 distinct CDR3 sequences, 30% to 35% being singletons. The germline V gene encodes CDR1 SGHAT and CDR2 FQNNGV. This CDR3 has 14 residues. The ends were cut back, 3 bases at V and 4 bases at J, with 13 bases in the middle. The study's findings and limits: Clones linked to disease, bearing a CD8+ phenotype, were relatively rare in peripheral blood. Researchers reportedly found disease-linked clones significantly enriched in matched ankylosing spondylitis synovial fluid. Before this, some motif variants had been reported in reactive arthritis synovial fluid and blood.

Sequenced sample: blood, either unsorted or a sorted T cell fraction (not recorded which). This TCR came from a male donor with ankylosing spondylitis or in good health (not recorded which). This chain uses TRBV11-2 with TRBJ2-7; the D gene is possibly TRBD2 (6 bases). For the CDR3, the DNA is TGTGCCAGCAGCTTTGGGTGGGAGGCGTACGAGCAGTACTTC. Its translation: CASSFGWEAYEQYF.